Listed below are T cell receptor beta chains from one sample, sequenced in a study of CD8 T cells in ankylosing spondylitis. Each CDR3 protein gets one entry after TCRdb re-called the 5' RACE reads with MiXCR. The data hold hundreds of thousands of distinct CDR3 sequences, with 10% to 15% observed a single time. The sample was blood, either unsorted or a sorted T cell fraction (not recorded which). Receptors were obtained from a male donor with ankylosing spondylitis. The CDR3 runs from the conserved cysteine through the conserved F or W. Fields, in order: V gene, clone size, J gene, D gene, CDR3 DNA, CDR3 protein. The D gene is left open where the match is weak. Only some rows state a clone size, as once, few, many or a class for expanded clones.

TRBV7-2	NA	TRBJ1-5	NA	TGTGCCAGCAGCTTATACATTGGGACCGCAGGCAATCAGCCCCAGCATTTT	CASSLYIGTAGNQPQHF
TRBV29-1	NA	TRBJ1-1	TRBD1	TGCAGCGTTACAGGGGTAACTGAAGCTTTCTTT	CSVTGVTEAFF
TRBV20-1	NA	TRBJ2-7	TRBD2	TGCAGTGCTCCGCCCCGGACTAGCAACTACGAGCAGTACTTC	CSAPPRTSNYEQYF
TRBV10-3	many	TRBJ2-1	NA	TGTGCCATCAGTGTCCTGCGAGGCTCCTACAATGAGCAGTTCTTC	CAISVLRGSYNEQFF
TRBV5-1	few	TRBJ1-4	NA	TGCGCCAGCAGTCTAGAGGCTCTTCCGGAAAAACTGTTTTTT	CASSLEALPEKLFF
TRBV2	NA	TRBJ2-3	NA	TGTGCCAGCAGTATCCGACGGTCTAGCACAGATACGCAGTATTTT	CASSIRRSSTDTQYF
TRBV20-1	few	TRBJ2-3	NA	TGCAGTGCTAGTAGGCCCATAACGGGAGTGCGCACAGATACGCAGTATTTT	CSASRPITGVRTDTQYF
TRBV3-1	NA	TRBJ1-4	NA	TGTGCCAGCAGCCATCACGGGGCAACTAATGAAAAACTGTTTTTT	CASSHHGATNEKLFF
TRBV5-1	many	TRBJ2-2	NA	TGCGCCAGCAGCTTGTATGGACCTAGGAACGGGGAGCTGTTTTTT	CASSLYGPRNGELFF
TRBV20-1	NA	TRBJ2-1	NA	TGCAGTGCTAAGGGGCCCCTCCTAGACAATGAGCAGTTCTTC	CSAKGPLLDNEQFF
TRBV6-5	many	TRBJ1-5	NA	TGTGCCACCTCTAGGGGTAATCAGCCCCAGCATTTT	CATSRGNQPQHF
TRBV21-1	few	TRBJ2-3	NA	TGTGCCAGCAGCAAAGTTATGGGCCTCGCCACAGATACGCAGTATTTT	CASSKVMGLATDTQYF
TRBV5-5	NA	TRBJ2-7	NA	TGTGCCAGCAGCTTGTCAGGGGCGAGTCTCTACGAGCAGTACTTC	CASSLSGASLYEQYF
TRBV5-6	few	TRBJ1-2	NA	TGTGCCAGCAGCTTGGCCCTGAGGAGTAACTATGGCTACACCTTC	CASSLALRSNYGYTF
TRBV10-3	NA	TRBJ1-6	NA	TGTGCCATCAGTGAGTCGGGGCGGGGAATTAATTCACCCCTCCACTTT	CAISESGRGINSPLHF
TRBV6-4	many	TRBJ2-7	NA	TGTGCCAGCAGTGACTCTGAAGGAGGGAAGGGGTTC	CASSDSEGGKGF
TRBV7-2	many	TRBJ2-7	NA	TGTGCCAGCAGCTTATTGGGTTCAAGCTCCTACGAGCAGTACTTC	CASSLLGSSSYEQYF
TRBV20-1	NA	TRBJ2-1	NA	TGCAGTGCTAGAGATCCGGGGGGCCCCTGGGATGAGCAGTTCTTC	CSARDPGGPWDEQFF
TRBV12-3/TRBV12-4	few	TRBJ1-5	NA	TGTGCCAGCACCTGGGGGGAGGACCCCCAGCATTTT	CASTWGEDPQHF
TRBV5-1	NA	TRBJ2-2	NA	TGCGCCAGCAGCCCCTGGGACATCCTCACCGGGGAGCTGTTTTTT	CASSPWDILTGELFF
TRBV20-1	few	TRBJ1-5	NA	TGCAGTGCTAGTGGGCAGCTTGACAATCAGCCCCAGCATTTT	CSASGQLDNQPQHF
TRBV20-1	NA	TRBJ2-1	TRBD2	TGCAGTGCTAGGGGTAGCGGGATCGACAATGAGCAGTTCTTC	CSARGSGIDNEQFF
TRBV20-1	NA	TRBJ2-5	TRBD2	TGCAGTGCTAGAAGCACAAGCGGGAGTGGAGAGACCCAGTACTTC	CSARSTSGSGETQYF
TRBV20-1	few	TRBJ1-1	NA	TGCAGTGCTCTCCGGGGCGGCTACACTGAAGCTTTCTTT	CSALRGGYTEAFF
TRBV24-1	NA	TRBJ2-5	NA	TGTGCCACCAGTGAGGCTGGCGGACAAGAGACCCAGTACTTC	CATSEAGGQETQYF
TRBV6-2/TRBV6-3	few	TRBJ2-1	NA	TGTGCCAGCAGTTACAGGGGGGAGGGGGACAATGAGCAGTTCTTC	CASSYRGEGDNEQFF
TRBV12-3/TRBV12-4	many	TRBJ1-2	NA	TGTGCCAGCAGTCGAAGGGTAATCTATGGCTACACCTTC	CASSRRVIYGYTF
TRBV5-1	NA	TRBJ2-5	NA	TGCGCCAGCAGCTCGGGAGAGGTTGGGGAGACCCAGTACTTC	CASSSGEVGETQYF
TRBV30	few	TRBJ2-5	NA	TGTGCCTGGGGAACCGTAGAGACCCAGTACTTC	CAWGTVETQYF
TRBV29-1	NA	TRBJ1-2	NA	TGCAGCGCTGTAGGTAACTATGGCTACACCTTC	CSAVGNYGYTF
TRBV15	few	TRBJ2-5	NA	TGTGCCACCAGCCCGGGACACTCGGAGACCCAGTACTTC	CATSPGHSETQYF
TRBV6-5	few	TRBJ1-1	NA	TGTGCCAGCAGTCAAACAGGTGAAGCTTTCTTT	CASSQTGEAFF
TRBV5-1	many	TRBJ2-7	NA	TGCGCCAGCAGCTTGGGACGCGCAACCGAGCAGTACTTC	CASSLGRATEQYF
TRBV27	few	TRBJ2-7	TRBD1	TGTGCCAGCAAAGGCGGGACAGGCCGCTCCGGCTCCTACGAGCAGTACTTC	CASKGGTGRSGSYEQYF
TRBV9	few	TRBJ2-3	TRBD2	TGTGCCAGCAGCGTAACTAGCGGGGCAGATACGCAGTATTTT	CASSVTSGADTQYF
TRBV6-2/TRBV6-3	NA	TRBJ2-1	TRBD2	TGTGCCAGCAGTTACGCACTAGCGGGAGGAGGCTACAATGAGCAGTTCTTC	CASSYALAGGGYNEQFF
TRBV10-3	many	TRBJ2-1	TRBD2	TGTGCCATCAGTGCAACTAGCGGGGGGGCCAATGAGCAGTTCTTC	CAISATSGGANEQFF
TRBV28	NA	TRBJ1-1	NA	TGTGCCAGCAGTTTGAGGGCTAGTTGGACTGAAGCTTTCTTT	CASSLRASWTEAFF
TRBV7-9	few	TRBJ1-5	TRBD1	TGTGCCACGTCTTTTAAGGGGGCTGGTCAGCCCCAGCATTTT	CATSFKGAGQPQHF
TRBV20-1	many	TRBJ2-1	TRBD2	TGCAGTGCTAGAGGATCTAGGGGCAGGGACTACTGGTACAATGAGCAGTTCTTC	CSARGSRGRDYWYNEQFF
TRBV7-2	NA	TRBJ2-1	NA	TGTGCCAGCACCTCCGGGACTGGGATCTACAATGAGCAGTTCTTC	CASTSGTGIYNEQFF
TRBV24-1	few	TRBJ2-3	TRBD2	TGTGCCACCAGTGATCCGGGACTAGCCCCCGCAGATACGCAGTATTTT	CATSDPGLAPADTQYF
TRBV5-6	few	TRBJ1-1	NA	TGTGCCAGCAGCATTCGAGACGGCGTCACTGAAGCTTTCTTT	CASSIRDGVTEAFF
TRBV6-5	NA	TRBJ1-5	NA	TGTGCCAGCAGTTCACCGGGGGGACAAAGAGGTCAGCCCCAGCATTTT	CASSSPGGQRGQPQHF
TRBV11-2	NA	TRBJ2-2	TRBD2	TGTGCCAGCAGGCTAGCGGGAGGGCGAAACACCGGGGAGCTGTTTTTT	CASRLAGGRNTGELFF
TRBV7-2	few	TRBJ2-5	TRBD2	TGTGCCAGCAGCTTAAGGACTAGCGGGAGGAGCGTGCACTTC	CASSLRTSGRSVHF
TRBV20-1	many	TRBJ2-5	TRBD2	TGCAGTGCTAGATCTATGCCAGGGACGGGGGGAGAGACCCAGTACTTC	CSARSMPGTGGETQYF
TRBV7-2	many	TRBJ2-2	NA	TGTGCCAGCAGTACTGGACCCGGGGCCGGGGAGCTGTTTTTT	CASSTGPGAGELFF
TRBV9	few	TRBJ2-5	NA	TGTGCCAGCAGCGTAGGGGCCCTCCAGAAGACCCAGTACTTC	CASSVGALQKTQYF
TRBV7-6	many	TRBJ1-2	NA	TGTGCCAGCTCCCGGGAAGGGAACTATGGCTACACCTTC	CASSREGNYGYTF
TRBV20-1	few	TRBJ2-3	TRBD2	TGCAGTGCTAGAGTACTAGCGGGAGGTACAGATACGCAGTATTTT	CSARVLAGGTDTQYF
TRBV7-2	few	TRBJ1-5	NA	TGTGCCAGCAGCTTAATAGCAGGGAGAGAGCCCCAGCATTTT	CASSLIAGREPQHF
TRBV19	NA	TRBJ2-1	NA	TGTGCCAGTAGTCTACAGGGTATCAGGTTGAATGAGCAGTTCTTC	CASSLQGIRLNEQFF
TRBV7-9	few	TRBJ2-5	NA	TGTGCCAGCACCCTGGGTTGGGAGGAGACCCAGTACTTC	CASTLGWEETQYF
TRBV3-1	NA	TRBJ2-1	TRBD1	TGTGCCAGCAGCCAAACAGGGGCGGCCAATGAGCAGTTCTTC	CASSQTGAANEQFF
TRBV27	few	TRBJ1-6	TRBD1	TGTGCCAGCAGTTTTACCGGGACAGCGAGTTCACCCCTCCACTTT	CASSFTGTASSPLHF
TRBV10-3	few	TRBJ1-1	TRBD1	TGTGCCATCAGGGAAGACAGGGGGACTGAAGCTTTCTTT	CAIREDRGTEAFF
TRBV20-1	few	TRBJ1-6	TRBD1	TGCAGTGCTGTCCGGGACAGGGATTCACCCCTCCACTTT	CSAVRDRDSPLHF